This record looks at one T cell receptor (beta chain) sequence and its context. Participants were aged roughly 18 to 90 years from about 25 US areas. The sample belongs to a study of blood T cell repertoires in COVID-19. The overall study: From the United States, Italy and Spain came samples of acute and convalescent COVID-19. T cells, B-cell-depleted T cells, or PBMCs supplied cDNA or gDNA.

Authors' processing steps: Estimation of nucleated cell counts was performed using reference gene primer amplification. Here immunoSEQ multiplex PCR was the method, and the copy in TCRdb shows in-frame clones only, minus some. D and trimming were read from the DNA, whereas the V and J calls and clone size are those reported in that table. The sample records about 240,000 clones, about 90% being singletons. The CDR3 is made up of 15 amino acids. V lost 7 bases and J lost 14; bases outside the gene matches: 14. Germline V gene sequence: CDR1 MNHEY, CDR2 SVGAGI. The sequence was collected from a woman aged 40 to 50 with acute COVID-19. The chain uses TRBV6-5 and TRBJ2-1; 13 nucleotides align to TRBD2. The sequenced material came from PBMCs or T cells enriched from blood (not recorded which). CDR3 coding DNA: TGTGCCAGCACTCCTACCGGGACTAGCGGGGCGAGGGAGTTCTTC. Amino acids: CASTPTGTSGAREFF.